These 9 T cell receptor beta chains originate from one sample sequenced in a study of T cell responses to AZD1222 COVID-19 vaccine. Here immunoSEQ multiplex PCR was the method, and the copy in TCRdb shows in-frame clones only, minus some. The data contain about 94,000 clones, around nine tenths of them singletons. The source material was peripheral blood, sampled 28 days after the second AZD1222 dose. These receptor sequences come from an adult who received the AZD1222 COVID-19 vaccine.

The V call is TRBV19, the J call TRBJ1-4; perhaps TRBD1 as D (5 bases). The CDR3 runs to 16 residues. Trimming removed 9 bases from V and 5 bases from J, with 22 bases in between. Per the germline V gene, CDR1 is LNHDA and CDR2 is SQIVND (reference sequence). In nucleotides, the CDR3 is TGTGCCAGCGTTTTCCGCTGGGGGAATTCAAATGAAAAACTGTTTTTT. This translates into CASVFRWGNSNEKLFF.

The chain has TRBV19 and TRBJ2-5; 7 bases line up with TRBD2. In germline, CDR1 is LNHDA, CDR2 SQIVND (reference sequence). V dropped 6 bases and J dropped 4; count of bases not matched to a gene: 17. The length of the CDR3 is 17 residues. The CDR3 DNA is TGTGCCAGTAGGAGGAGACGGGACTATCTTTGGGGAGAGACCCAGTACTTC. Amino acids: CASRRRRDYLWGETQYF. Full variable domain (missing parts from reference TRBV19 and TRBJ2-5): DGGITQSPKYLFRKEGQNVTLSCEQNLNHDAMYWYRQDPGQGLRLIYYSQIVNDFQKGDIAEGYSVSREKKESFPLTVTSAQKNPTAFYLCASRRRRDYLWGETQYFGPGTRLLVL.

The V gene is TRBV6-5, the J gene TRBJ2-1; D possibly matches TRBD1 or TRBD2 (5 bases each). Between the trimmed V and J ends, which lost 0 bases and 15 bases, there was a span of 9 bases. Germline values: CDR1 MNHEY, CDR2 SVGAGI. There are 11 residues in the CDR3. The CDR3 loop is CASSYSGRWFF. In nucleotides, the CDR3 is TGTGCCAGCAGTTACTCGGGACGTTGGTTCTTC.

This chain connects TRBV27 to TRBJ1-2, with a weak D call TRBD1 (5 bases). V gave up 0 bases and J gave up 2 bases, with 13 bases separating them. The CDR3 consists of 16 residues. Germline assignment: CDR1 MNHEY and CDR2 SMNVEV (reference sequence). CDR3: CASSLSHQGLNYGYTF. In DNA, the CDR3 is TGTGCCAGCAGTTTATCGCATCAGGGTTTAAACTATGGCTACACCTTC.

This chain links TRBV6-1 with TRBJ2-7; 9 bases fit TRBD2. The J segment lost 1 base and the V segment lost 2 bases, leaving 18 bases of the junction unmatched. Germline V gene sequence: CDR1 MNHNS, CDR2 SASEGT. The CDR3 extends over 20 amino acids. CDR3 in amino acids: CASSESPYPYAGGTSYEQYF. The CDR3 DNA reads as TGTGCCAGCAGTGAATCCCCTTACCCGTATGCGGGGGGGACGTCCTACGAGCAGTACTTC.

Here the CDR3 DNA reads TGTGCCACCAGTGATTTCGGGAGAGGTTTTGGGAATGAGCAGTTCTTC. Protein: CATSDFGRGFGNEQFF. V usage is TRBV24-1 and J usage is TRBJ2-1; TRBD2 might be the D (6 bases). CDR3 size: 16 residues. From germline, CDR1 is KGHDR and CDR2 SFDVKD. V was pared by 1 base and J by 7 bases, with 16 bases between.

The V gene is TRBV7-2, the J gene TRBJ1-5; D remains ambiguous. V gave up 1 base and J gave up 3 bases, with 7 bases separating them. The CDR3 consists of 14 residues. Per the germline V gene, CDR1 is SGHTA and CDR2 is FQGNSA. The CDR3 DNA follows: TGTGCCAGCAGCTTAGAGCAGGACAATCAGCCCCAGCATTTT. Encoded protein: CASSLEQDNQPQHF.

The gene calls are TRBV27 and TRBJ2-1; 10 nucleotides agree with TRBD2. After removal of 6 bases from V and 2 bases from J, the junction contained 4 bases not matched to a gene. The CDR3 has 15 residues. Germline CDR1 MNHEY, CDR2 SMNVEV (reference sequence). The CDR3 sequence: CASRPGTSAYNEQFF. The CDR3 DNA reads TGTGCCAGCAGACCCGGGACTAGCGCCTACAATGAGCAGTTCTTC.

J is TRBJ2-3 and V is TRBV27; 9 bases map to TRBD1. This CDR3 has 14 amino acids. Unmatched junction bases numbered 4, after V lost 5 bases and J lost 4 bases. Germline CDR1 and CDR2: MNHEY and SMNVEV (reference sequence). The DNA of the CDR3 is TGTGCCAGCAGTGGGGACAGGGCTGCAGATACGCAGTATTTT. Translating it yields CASSGDRAADTQYF.